The T cell receptor beta chain under discussion was sequenced for a study of T cells in Graves' hyperthyroidism and ophthalmopathy. Study observations and caveats: Model output signaled ophthalmopathy a median about seven months ahead of onset. Most clonotypes that expanded in the thyroid above 0.001 also showed up in blood.

The CDR3 runs to 13 residues. Germline V gene data show CDR1 as MNHEY and CDR2 as SVGEGT. V was shortened by 8 bases and J by 2 bases, with 10 bases between the two germline ends. In its sample, this clonotype was seen a few times. As yet, its antigen is unknown. Hyperthyroidism of Graves' type that showed no ophthalmopathy progression within 18 months was stable. It was 10 ml of fresh peripheral blood that supplied the PBMCs. RNA transcripts were the template for amplifying TCR beta CDR3 regions. The HTBI primer set served for first-round RT-PCR of the TCR CDR3. A single record per CDR3 protein comes from TCRdb applying MiXCR to the multiplex PCR reads. The data show about 500,000 distinct CDR3 sequences, roughly an eighth seen once.

The TCR comes from a woman under 30 with Graves' hyperthyroidism. J is TRBJ2-1 and V is TRBV6-2 or TRBV6-3; D call uncertain. The sequencing input was blood. The CDR3 nucleotides are TGTGCCAGCCAAGCCTATACCTACAATGAGCAGTTCTTC. Amino acid sequence: CASQAYTYNEQFF.